The 7 T cell receptor beta chains below come from one sample, sequenced in a study of regulatory T cells in long-lasting Graves disease. Time point specified: persistent/refractory GD, antithyroid drugs over 5 years with positive TRAb. The TCR library used RNA extracted from PBMCs. HTBI primers from iRepertoire and Arm-PCR of CDR3 regions yielded the TCR beta libraries. One entry per CDR3 protein, called by TCRdb with MiXCR from the multiplex PCR reads. The data show around 460,000 distinct CDR3 sequences, with about 20% seen just once and 10% to 15% held by the top ten. The source material was peripheral blood mononuclear cells (PBMCs), sampled when the disease was refractory, from a patient treated with antithyroid drugs. The receptors here all came from a female donor with Graves disease.

The V call is TRBV6-1, the J call TRBJ2-3, with 8 nucleotides matching TRBD2. Germline-derived CDR1 and CDR2 are MNHNS and SASEGT. This CDR3 spans 15 amino acids. V was clipped by 7 bases and J by 6 bases; unmatched bases: 12. The CDR3 DNA sequence: TGTGCCAGCACCCATGGGCTAGCGGGTCGGGATACGCAGTATTTT. Translated, it gives CASTHGLAGRDTQYF.

In its sample, this clonotype was seen many times. The V gene is TRBV12-3 or TRBV12-4, the J gene TRBJ1-1, with TRBD1 matching 8 bases. After removal of 5 bases from V and 4 bases from J, the junction contained 6 bases not matched to a gene. The CDR3 length is 14 residues. CDR3 sequence (DNA): TGTGCCAGCAGTGCCTCAGACAGGGGCACTGAAGCTTTCTTT. Translated: CASSASDRGTEAFF.

This clonotype was observed a single time. The chain links TRBV30 to TRBJ1-5, with D unresolved. Looked up from germline, CDR1 is GTSNPN and CDR2 is SVGIG (reference sequence). V lost 3 bases, J lost 5 bases, and 11 bases lay in between. CDR3 length equals 13 residues. CDR3 residues: CAWSLASDQPQHF. CDR3 DNA sequence: TGTGCCTGGAGCCTGGCCTCTGATCAGCCCCAGCATTTT.

This clonotype was counted many times. V gene TRBV28 combines with J gene TRBJ2-6; D possibly corresponds to TRBD1 (6 bases). The CDR3 has 18 residues. V lost 1 base to trimming and J lost 0 bases, with 13 bases between them. Germline CDR1 and CDR2: MDHEN and SYDVKM. CDR3 in DNA: TGTGCCAGCAGTTTATCAGACAGGTTCGGCTCTGGGGCCAACGTCCTGACTTTC. Its protein is CASSLSDRFGSGANVLTF.

This chain uses TRBV7-2 with TRBJ1-5, with D maybe TRBD1 (5 bases). Deletions cut 1 base from V and 6 bases from J, with 10 bases between. This CDR3 contains 14 residues. CDR1 SGHTA and CDR2 FQGNSA come from the germline V gene. CDR3 bases: TGTGCCAGCAGCTTAGAAGTTAGGGGTCAGCCCCAGCATTTT. This gives the protein CASSLEVRGQPQHF.

There are a few counts of this clonotype. V usage is TRBV19 and J usage is TRBJ1-5, with D perhaps matching TRBD1 (6 bases). This CDR3 comprises 15 residues. CDR1 and CDR2 (germline): LNHDA, SQIVND (reference sequence). V shed 1 base and J shed 7 bases, with 14 bases lying between them. The CDR3 DNA is TGTGCCAGTAGTATAGGGACAGACAGAAGGCAGCCCCAGCATTTT. Translated: CASSIGTDRRQPQHF.

J is TRBJ1-2 and V is TRBV28; possibly TRBD1 for D (5 bases). The CDR3 is made up of 16 amino acids. From germline, CDR1 is MDHEN and CDR2 SYDVKM. The V end was cut by 3 bases, the J end by 0 bases, with 14 bases between. CDR3: CASSLTTGRANYGYTF. The CDR3 DNA reads as TGTGCCAGCAGTTTGACTACAGGAAGAGCTAACTATGGCTACACCTTC.